This T cell receptor beta chain originates from a study of cytomegalovirus exposure and HLA in healthy donors. On this clone: Its specificity is not known. This sample includes further DNA sequences coding for the same CDR3.

Germline CDR1 reads SGHAT; CDR2 reads FQNNGV. The germline V and J ends were trimmed by 0 bases and 4 bases, with 16 bases remaining between them. The CDR3 contains 17 residues. Study outcomes and limitations: Beyond CMV serostatus, there was no information to go on about immune exposure.

PCR used 60 Vbeta primers and 13 Jbeta primers. The repertoire was sequenced with immunoSEQ multiplex PCR; TCRdb's copy has only in-frame clones and lacks some. The sample lists more than 85,000 clones; 75% to 85% were seen once. The sequenced sample consisted of PBMCs. The sequence was collected from a woman aged 18-29 years in good health and CMV-seronegative. This rearrangement joins TRBV11-2 to TRBJ2-1, with D tentatively TRBD1 (5 bases). CDR3 nucleotides: TGTGCCAGCAGCTTAGATCCCTCCGAAGGGGCTTACAATGAGCAGTTCTTC. Its protein product is CASSLDPSEGAYNEQFF.